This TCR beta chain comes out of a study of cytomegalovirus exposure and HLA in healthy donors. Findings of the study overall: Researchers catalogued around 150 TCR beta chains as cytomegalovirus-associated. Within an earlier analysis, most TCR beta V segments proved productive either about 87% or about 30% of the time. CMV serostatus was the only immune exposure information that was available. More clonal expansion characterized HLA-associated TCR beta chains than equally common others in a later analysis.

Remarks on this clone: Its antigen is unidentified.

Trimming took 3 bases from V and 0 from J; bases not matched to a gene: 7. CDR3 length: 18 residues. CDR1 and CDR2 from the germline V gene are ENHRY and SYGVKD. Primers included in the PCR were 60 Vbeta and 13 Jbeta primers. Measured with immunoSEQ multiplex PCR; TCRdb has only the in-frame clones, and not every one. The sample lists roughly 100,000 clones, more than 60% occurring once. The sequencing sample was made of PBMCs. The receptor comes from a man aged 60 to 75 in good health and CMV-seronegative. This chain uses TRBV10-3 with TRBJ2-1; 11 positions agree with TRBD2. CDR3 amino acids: CAISDPSGGSPSYNEQFF. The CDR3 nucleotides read TGTGCCATCAGTGACCCTAGCGGGGGGTCACCCTCCTACAATGAGCAGTTCTTC.